This T cell receptor beta chain emerged from a study of cytomegalovirus exposure and HLA in healthy donors. Study-level information: A data release that came early held 80 million to 95 million unique TCRs from HLA-typed donors.

The PCR used 60 Vbeta and 13 Jbeta primers. TCRdb's copy holds only in-frame clones and misses some; the assay was immunoSEQ multiplex PCR. The top ten hold roughly 3.1% of the sample, which has about 150,000 clones, over 65% seen once. General study results and limits: As was reported, the classifier diagnosed cytomegalovirus status with high specificity and sensitivity.

Trimming removed 4 bases from V and 2 bases from J; junction bases left unmatched: 5. The CDR3 contains 15 residues. Germline CDR1 is MNHEY and CDR2 is SVGAGI. These donors, healthy bone marrow donors, were studied. Worth noting for this clone: Antigen: not known.

The gene calls are TRBV6-5 and TRBJ2-7; 10 positions match TRBD2. The source is a middle-aged man in good health and CMV-seropositive. Sequences were obtained from PBMCs. The CDR3 spells CASSWTSGSPYEQYF. CDR3 DNA sequence: TGTGCCAGCAGTTGGACTAGCGGATCTCCCTACGAGCAGTACTTC.